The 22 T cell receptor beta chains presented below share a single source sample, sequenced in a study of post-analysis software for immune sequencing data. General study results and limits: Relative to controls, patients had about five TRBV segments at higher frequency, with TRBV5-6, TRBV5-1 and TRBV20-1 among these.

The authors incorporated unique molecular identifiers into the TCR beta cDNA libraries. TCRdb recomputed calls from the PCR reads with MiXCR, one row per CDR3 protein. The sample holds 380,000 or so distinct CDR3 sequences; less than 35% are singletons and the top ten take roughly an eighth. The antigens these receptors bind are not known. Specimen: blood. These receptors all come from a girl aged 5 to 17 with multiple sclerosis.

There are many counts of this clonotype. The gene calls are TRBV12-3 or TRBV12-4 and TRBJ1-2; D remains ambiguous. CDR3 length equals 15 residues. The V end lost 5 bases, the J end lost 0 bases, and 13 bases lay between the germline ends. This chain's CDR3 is CASSPNGVTNYGYTF. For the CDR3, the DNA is TGTGCCAGCAGTCCGAACGGGGTAACTAACTATGGCTACACCTTC.

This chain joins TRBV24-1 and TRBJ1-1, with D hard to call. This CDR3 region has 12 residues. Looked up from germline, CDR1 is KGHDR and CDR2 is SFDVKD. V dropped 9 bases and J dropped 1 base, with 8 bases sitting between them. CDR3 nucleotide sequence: TGTGCCACCCGCGGGTCGAACACTGAAGCTTTCTTT. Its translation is CATRGSNTEAFF.

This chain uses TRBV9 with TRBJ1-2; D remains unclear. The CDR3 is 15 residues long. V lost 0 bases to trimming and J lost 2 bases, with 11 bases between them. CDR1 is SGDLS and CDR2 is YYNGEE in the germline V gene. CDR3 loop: CASSVALDGNYGYTF. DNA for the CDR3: TGTGCCAGCAGCGTAGCCCTGGACGGGAACTATGGCTACACCTTC.

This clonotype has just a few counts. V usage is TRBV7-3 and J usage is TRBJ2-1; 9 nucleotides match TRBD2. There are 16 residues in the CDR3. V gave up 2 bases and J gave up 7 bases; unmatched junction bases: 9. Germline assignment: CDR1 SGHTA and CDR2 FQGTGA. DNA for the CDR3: TGTGCCAGCAGCTTACTGGGAGCGGGGGGCACAAATGAGCAGTTCTTC. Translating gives CASSLLGAGGTNEQFF.

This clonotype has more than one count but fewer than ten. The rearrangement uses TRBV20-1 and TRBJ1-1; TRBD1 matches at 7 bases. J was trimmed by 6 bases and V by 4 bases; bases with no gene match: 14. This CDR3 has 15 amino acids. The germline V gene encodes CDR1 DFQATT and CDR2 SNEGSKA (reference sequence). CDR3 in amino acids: CSAIYGQVGFSEAFF. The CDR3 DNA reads TGCAGTGCTATTTACGGACAGGTGGGGTTCTCTGAAGCTTTCTTT.

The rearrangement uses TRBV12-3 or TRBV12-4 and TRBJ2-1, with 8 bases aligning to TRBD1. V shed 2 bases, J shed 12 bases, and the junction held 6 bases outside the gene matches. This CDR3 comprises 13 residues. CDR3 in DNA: TGTGCCAGCAGTTTAACAGGGGGTGTTGGGCAGTTCTTC. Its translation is CASSLTGGVGQFF.

The chain's CDR3 is CASSCGGGDPYEQYF. The CDR3 coding sequence is TGTGCCAGCAGTTGCGGCGGAGGGGACCCCTACGAGCAGTACTTC. The chain employs TRBV6-5 and TRBJ2-5, with D possibly being TRBD2 (6 bases). The J call may be incorrect, as the DNA end agrees better with TRBJ2-7. The CDR3 has 15 residues. From germline, CDR1 is MNHEY and CDR2 SVGAGI.

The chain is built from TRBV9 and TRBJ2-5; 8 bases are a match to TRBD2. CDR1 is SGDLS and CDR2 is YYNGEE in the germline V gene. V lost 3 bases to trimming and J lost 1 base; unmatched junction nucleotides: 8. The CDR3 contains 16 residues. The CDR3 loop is CASSAGTSPFQETQYF. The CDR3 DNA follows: TGTGCCAGCAGCGCTGGGACTAGTCCCTTCCAAGAGACCCAGTACTTC.

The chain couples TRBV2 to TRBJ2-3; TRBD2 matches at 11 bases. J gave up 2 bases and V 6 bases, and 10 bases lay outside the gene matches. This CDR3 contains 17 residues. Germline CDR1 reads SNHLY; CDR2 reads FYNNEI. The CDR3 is CASSYSGGALLTDTQYF. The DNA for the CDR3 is TGTGCCAGCAGCTATAGCGGGGGGGCCTTACTCACAGATACGCAGTATTTT.

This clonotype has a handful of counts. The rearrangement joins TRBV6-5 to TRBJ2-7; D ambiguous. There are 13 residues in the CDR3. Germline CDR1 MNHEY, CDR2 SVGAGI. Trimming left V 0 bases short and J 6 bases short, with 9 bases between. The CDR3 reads CASSYSRETEQYF. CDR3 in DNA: TGTGCCAGCAGTTACTCGAGAGAGACCGAGCAGTACTTC.

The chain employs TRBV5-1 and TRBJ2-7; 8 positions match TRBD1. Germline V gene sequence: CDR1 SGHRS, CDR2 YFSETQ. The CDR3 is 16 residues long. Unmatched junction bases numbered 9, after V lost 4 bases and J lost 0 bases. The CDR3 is CASSPALGTGSYEQYF. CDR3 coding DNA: TGCGCCAGCAGCCCCGCGTTGGGGACAGGCTCCTACGAGCAGTACTTC. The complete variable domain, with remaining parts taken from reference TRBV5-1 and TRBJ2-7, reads KAGVTQTPRYLIKTRGQQVTLSCSPISGHRSVSWYQQTPGQGLQFLFEYFSETQRNKGNFPGRFSGRQFSNSRSEMNVSTLELGDSALYLCASSPALGTGSYEQYFGPGTRLTVT.

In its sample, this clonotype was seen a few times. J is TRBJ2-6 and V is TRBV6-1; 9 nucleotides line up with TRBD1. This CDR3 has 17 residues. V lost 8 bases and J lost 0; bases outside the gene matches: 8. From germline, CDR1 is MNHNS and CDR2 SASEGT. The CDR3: CASGTGRGDSGANVLTF. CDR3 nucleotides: TGTGCCAGCGGGACAGGGCGGGGTGACTCTGGGGCCAACGTCCTGACTTTC.

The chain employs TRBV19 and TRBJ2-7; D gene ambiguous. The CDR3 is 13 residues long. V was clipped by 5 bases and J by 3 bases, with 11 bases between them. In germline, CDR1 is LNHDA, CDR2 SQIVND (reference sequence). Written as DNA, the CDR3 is TGTGCCAGTAGTTTCGGTCCGTTCTACGAGCAGTACTTC. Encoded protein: CASSFGPFYEQYF.

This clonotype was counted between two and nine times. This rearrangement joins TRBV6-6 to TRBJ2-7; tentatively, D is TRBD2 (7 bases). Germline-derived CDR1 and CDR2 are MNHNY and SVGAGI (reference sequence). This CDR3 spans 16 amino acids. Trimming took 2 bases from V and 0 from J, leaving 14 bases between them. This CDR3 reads CASSYGGAHSSYEQYF. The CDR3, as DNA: TGTGCCAGCAGTTACGGGGGGGCACATAGCTCCTACGAGCAGTACTTC.

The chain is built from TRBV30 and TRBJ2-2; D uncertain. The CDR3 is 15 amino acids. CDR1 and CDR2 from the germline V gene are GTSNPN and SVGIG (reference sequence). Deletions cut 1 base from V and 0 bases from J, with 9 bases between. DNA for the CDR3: TGTGCCTGGAGTGCTGGGGATGCGAACACCGGGGAGCTGTTTTTT. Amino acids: CAWSAGDANTGELFF. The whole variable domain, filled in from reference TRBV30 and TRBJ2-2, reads SQTIHQWPATLVQPVGSPLSLECTVEGTSNPNLYWYRQAAGRGLQLLFYSVGIGQISSEVPQNLSASRPQDRQFILSSKKLLLSDSGFYLCAWSAGDANTGELFFGEGSRLTVL.

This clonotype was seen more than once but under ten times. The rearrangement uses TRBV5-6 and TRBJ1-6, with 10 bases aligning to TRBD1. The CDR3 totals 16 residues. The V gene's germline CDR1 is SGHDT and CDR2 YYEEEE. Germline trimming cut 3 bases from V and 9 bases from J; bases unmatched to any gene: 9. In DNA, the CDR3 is TGTGCCAGCAGCTCGGGACAGGGGTTCGAGGGTTCACCCCTCCACTTT. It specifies CASSSGQGFEGSPLHF.

The CDR3 sequence is CASGSVGDSYNEQFF. The CDR3 region has the DNA TGTGCCAGCGGCTCTGTCGGGGACAGCTACAATGAGCAGTTCTTC. The chain is built from TRBV12-3 or TRBV12-4 and TRBJ2-1; 7 bases match TRBD1. The length of the CDR3 is 15 residues. V lost 8 bases and J lost 3; bases outside the gene matches: 10.

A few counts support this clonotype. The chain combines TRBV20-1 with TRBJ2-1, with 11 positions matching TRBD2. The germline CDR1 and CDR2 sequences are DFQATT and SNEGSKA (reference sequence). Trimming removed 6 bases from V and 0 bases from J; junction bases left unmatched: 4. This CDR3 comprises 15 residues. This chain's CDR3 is CSAGLAASSYNEQFF. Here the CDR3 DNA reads TGCAGTGCGGGACTAGCGGCAAGCTCCTACAATGAGCAGTTCTTC.

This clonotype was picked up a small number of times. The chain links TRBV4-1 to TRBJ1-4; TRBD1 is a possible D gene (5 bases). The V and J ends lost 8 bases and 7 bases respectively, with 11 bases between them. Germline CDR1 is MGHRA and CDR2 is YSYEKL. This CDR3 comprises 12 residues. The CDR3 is CASDSGGEKLFF. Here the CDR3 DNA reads TGCGCCAGCGACAGTGGGGGTGAAAAACTGTTTTTT.

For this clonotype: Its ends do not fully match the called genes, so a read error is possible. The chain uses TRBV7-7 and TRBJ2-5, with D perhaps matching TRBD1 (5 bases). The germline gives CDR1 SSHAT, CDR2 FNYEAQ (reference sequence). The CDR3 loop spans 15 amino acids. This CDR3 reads CASSPRQIAQETQYF. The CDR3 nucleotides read TGTGCTAGCAGCCCCCGACAGATAGCCCAAGAGACCCAGTACTTC. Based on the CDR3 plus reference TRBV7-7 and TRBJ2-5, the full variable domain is GAGVSQSPRYKVTKRGQDVTLRCDPISSHATLYWYQQALGQGPEFLTYFNYEAQPDKSGLPSDRFSAERPEGSISTLTIQRTEQRDSAMYRCASSPRQIAQETQYFGPGTRLLVL.

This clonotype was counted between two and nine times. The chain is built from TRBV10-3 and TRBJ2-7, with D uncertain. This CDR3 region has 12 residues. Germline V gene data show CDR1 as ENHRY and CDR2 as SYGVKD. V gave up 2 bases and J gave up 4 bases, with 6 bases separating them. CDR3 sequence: CAISEVRYEQYF. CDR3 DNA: TGTGCCATCAGTGAGGTGAGATACGAGCAGTACTTC.

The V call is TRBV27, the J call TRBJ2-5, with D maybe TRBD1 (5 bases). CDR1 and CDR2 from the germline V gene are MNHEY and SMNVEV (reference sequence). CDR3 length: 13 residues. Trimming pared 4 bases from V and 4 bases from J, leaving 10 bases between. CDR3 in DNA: TGTGCCAGCAGTTCGCAGGGTGTAGAGACCCAGTACTTC. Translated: CASSSQGVETQYF.